These T cell receptor beta chains were read from a single sample in a study of persistence of HIV-infected CD4 T cells. Their specific antigens are unknown. The assay was immunoSEQ multiplex PCR, and TCRdb's table has in-frame clones only and misses some. The table includes about 36,000 clones, approximately 78% detected once. The sequencing here drew on cultured CD4+ T cells from PBMCs, taken from a patient who received antiretroviral therapy. The origin of the receptors is an adult with HIV. The donor label of this sample is uncertain. Each CDR3 is given with its conserved first and last residue. A D gene is named only where the DNA matches it firmly. For some rows the clone size is stated as once, few or many, or as a class when expanded; others skip it.

V gene	J gene	clone size	D gene	CDR3 DNA	CDR3 protein
TRBV9	TRBJ2-5	-	-	TGTGCCAGCAGCGTAGATTGGCGAGAGACCCAGTACTTC	CASSVDWRETQYF
TRBV7-3	TRBJ1-1	once	-	TGTGCCAGCAGCCCCCAGTTGGGCTACACTGAAGCTTTCTTT	CASSPQLGYTEAFF
TRBV12-3/TRBV12-4	TRBJ1-2	-	-	TGTGCCAGCAGTTTGCCAGGCTATGGCTACACCTTC	CASSLPGYGYTF
TRBV5-6	TRBJ2-3	-	TRBD2	TGTGCCAGCAGCTTGGGCTTCGGGGGGGTGGAAGATACGCAGTATTTT	CASSLGFGGVEDTQYF
TRBV20-1	TRBJ2-7	-	TRBD1	TGCAGTGCTAGTGACGCAGGACAGGCCATATACGAGCAGTACTTC	CSASDAGQAIYEQYF
TRBV9	TRBJ1-3	-	TRBD1	TGTGCCAGCAGCGTAGAAGGACAGGGGACAATTCTGGCTGGAAACACCATATATTTT	CASSVEGQGTILAGNTIYF
TRBV19	TRBJ2-2	-	TRBD2	TGTGCCAGTAGTAGGCCTAGCGGGGGCACCGGGGAGCTGTTTTTT	CASSRPSGGTGELFF
TRBV3-1/TRBV3-2	TRBJ2-1	-	TRBD2	TGTGCCAGCAGCCAAGATGGGAGGGGCTGGTACAATGAGCAGTTCTTC	CASSQDGRGWYNEQFF
TRBV2	TRBJ2-5	-	-	TGTGCCAGTAAACAGGGTCAGGAGACCCAGTACTTC	CASKQGQETQYF
TRBV6-4	TRBJ1-5	few	-	TGTGCCAGCAGTTCCTCGCCCGCGGGGCCCCAGCATTTT	CASSSSPAGPQHF
TRBV12-3/TRBV12-4	TRBJ1-1	-	-	TGTGCCAGCAGTATAGTATTGAACACTGAAGCTTTCTTT	CASSIVLNTEAFF
TRBV5-1	TRBJ2-7	-	-	TGCGCCAGCAGTCCAGGGGACTGGAGCTCCTACGAGCAGTACTTC	CASSPGDWSSYEQYF
TRBV24-1	TRBJ2-5	-	TRBD1	TGTGCCACCAGTGATCCCGGGACAGGGAGGGAGACCCAGTACTTC	CATSDPGTGRETQYF
TRBV6-5	TRBJ1-6	once	-	TGTGCCAGCAGGTCAGGGACAAGTAATTCACCCCTCCACTTT	CASRSGTSNSPLHF
TRBV5-1	TRBJ1-2	-	-	TGCGCCAGCAGCTCCCCTCAGGAGGCTGGCTACACCTTC	CASSSPQEAGYTF
TRBV18	TRBJ1-3	-	TRBD1	TGTGCCAGCTCACCAACACTGGGACAGAACTCTGGAAACACCATATATTTT	CASSPTLGQNSGNTIYF
TRBV29-1	TRBJ1-2	-	-	TGCAGCGTTGAAGATAATGTAGACTGGGGCAGCGCTGGCTACACCTTC	CSVEDNVDWGSAGYTF